This is a list of T cell receptor beta chains from one sample in a study of cytomegalovirus exposure and HLA in healthy donors. Profiling relied on immunoSEQ multiplex PCR, and the TCRdb table lists in-frame clones only, not all of them. This table has tens of thousands of clones, about 94% appearing once. Sequencing was done on a sample of PBMCs. These receptors all stem from a man aged 18 to 30 in good health and CMV-seropositive. Both conserved end residues are part of each CDR3. The D gene is left open where the match is weak. Clone size is shown for a subset of rows, as once, few, many or a class of expanded clone.

TRBV2,TRBJ2-3,NA,NA,TGTGCCAGCAGCCAGACACGGAGGCTCACAGATACGCAGTATTTT,CASSQTRRLTDTQYF
TRBV7-2,TRBJ1-1,NA,TRBD1,TGTGCCAGCAGCTTAGACCCAGGGGGCTTGAACACTGAAGCTTTCTTT,CASSLDPGGLNTEAFF
TRBV30,TRBJ2-5,NA,TRBD1,TGTGCCTGGAGTCAGGGGGCAGAGACCCAGTACTTC,CAWSQGAETQYF
TRBV7-2,TRBJ1-2,NA,NA,TGTGCCAGCAGCTGGAAGCGGGGGGCGGCTGGCTACACCTTC,CASSWKRGAAGYTF
TRBV5-6,TRBJ2-6,NA,NA,TGTGCCAGCAGCTTGGGCAGGGTGTACGGGGCCAACGTCCTGACTTTC,CASSLGRVYGANVLTF
TRBV5-6,TRBJ1-2,NA,NA,TGTGCCAGCAGTTCGCCCGGGGGGCTCTATGGCTACACCTTC,CASSSPGGLYGYTF
TRBV4-2,TRBJ2-7,NA,TRBD1,TGTGCCAGCAGCCAAGATCTGGGACAGGGCTACGAGCAGTACTTC,CASSQDLGQGYEQYF
TRBV7-3,TRBJ2-7,NA,TRBD2,TGTGCCAGCAGCAGTAGCGGGAGGGAGGACGAGCAGTACTTC,CASSSSGREDEQYF
TRBV7-8,TRBJ2-7,NA,NA,TGTGCCAGCAGTTCGACAGGTTCCTACGAGCAGTACTTC,CASSSTGSYEQYF
TRBV13,TRBJ1-1,NA,NA,TGTGCCAGCAAAGGAGGGGCTGGCACTGAAGCTTTCTTT,CASKGGAGTEAFF
TRBV5-4,TRBJ2-5,NA,TRBD2,TGTGCCAGCAGCGCGGGACTAGCGGTCCAAGAGACCCAGTACTTC,CASSAGLAVQETQYF
TRBV10-3,TRBJ1-1,NA,TRBD1,TGTGCCACGACAGGGGCTGGGAACACTGAAGCTTTCTTT,CATTGAGNTEAFF
TRBV14,TRBJ2-7,NA,TRBD1,TGTGCCAGCAGCCATGGGCCCCCGGGACAGGGGTTCGAGCAGTACTTC,CASSHGPPGQGFEQYF
TRBV5-8,TRBJ2-3,NA,NA,TGTGCCAGCAGCTTGGGTGGGGGGGGCCAATATTCCACAGATACGCAGTATTTT,CASSLGGGGQYSTDTQYF
TRBV27,TRBJ1-2,NA,TRBD1,TGTGCCAGCAGTTTTAGGCACAGGGGGACTAACTATGGCTACACCTTC,CASSFRHRGTNYGYTF
TRBV10-3,TRBJ1-4,NA,NA,TGTGCCATCAGTGGACAGCTTAATGAAAAACTGTTTTTT,CAISGQLNEKLFF
TRBV4-2,TRBJ1-1,NA,TRBD1,TGTGCCAGCAGCCAGGCACAGGGGGACATGAACACTGAAGCTTTCTTT,CASSQAQGDMNTEAFF
TRBV11-2,TRBJ2-1,NA,TRBD2,TGTGCCAGCAGCTTAGTTGCGGGAGGGCAATATGAGCAGTTCTTC,CASSLVAGGQYEQFF
TRBV7-4,TRBJ1-5,NA,NA,TGTGCCAGCAGCCTAGGGGAGGGGCATCAGCCCCAGCATTTT,CASSLGEGHQPQHF
TRBV19,TRBJ2-5,once,NA,TGTGCCAGTAGCGGGTCGTACCAAGAGACCCAGTACTTC,CASSGSYQETQYF
TRBV5-4,TRBJ2-3,NA,NA,TGTGCCAGCAGCTTCTGGACAGGCACAGATACGCAGTATTTT,CASSFWTGTDTQYF
TRBV16,TRBJ1-5,NA,NA,TGTGCCAGCAGCCACGGGGGTACCGGCAATCAGCCCCAGCATTTT,CASSHGGTGNQPQHF
TRBV7-9,TRBJ1-4,NA,NA,TGTGCCAGCAGCCAAGACAGCGGGAAAAAACTGTTTTTT,CASSQDSGKKLFF
TRBV6-5,TRBJ1-2,NA,NA,TGTGCCAGCATCGGAGGGGGAGGGTTAGGCTACACCTTC,CASIGGGGLGYTF
TRBV19,TRBJ1-1,once,NA,TGTGCCACCTCGGGACATATGAACACTGAAGCTTTCTTT,CATSGHMNTEAFF
TRBV29-1,TRBJ2-3,once,TRBD2,TGCAGCGTTCGAATCTGGACTAGCGGGAAAGATACGCAGTATTTT,CSVRIWTSGKDTQYF
TRBV9,TRBJ2-1,NA,NA,TGTGCCAGCACTCGAGCGGCTCAGAGCTCCTACAATGAGCAGTTCTTC,CASTRAAQSSYNEQFF
TRBV28,TRBJ1-2,NA,TRBD1,TGTGCCAGCAGTTTAGCTACAGGGGGTCATGGCTACACCTTC,CASSLATGGHGYTF
TRBV4-2,TRBJ1-1,NA,NA,TGTGCCAGCAGCCAAGATGGGTTGGGGGGTTGGAACACTGAAGCTTTCTTT,CASSQDGLGGWNTEAFF
TRBV18,TRBJ2-7,NA,NA,TGTGCCAGCTCACCGCCGGGATCCTACGAGCAGTACTTC,CASSPPGSYEQYF
TRBV9,TRBJ2-1,once,TRBD2,TGTGCCAGCAGCGTAGTTCTGGGGGGGATGGGTGAGCAGTTCTTC,CASSVVLGGMGEQFF
TRBV28,TRBJ2-7,NA,TRBD1,TGTGCCAGCAGTCAACCGGGACAGGGGAAATACGAGCAGTACTTC,CASSQPGQGKYEQYF
TRBV7-7,TRBJ2-1,NA,TRBD2,TGTGCTAGCAGCCCCGGACTAGCTTTCTACAATGAGCAGTTCTTC,CASSPGLAFYNEQFF
TRBV7-7,TRBJ2-3,NA,TRBD2,TGTGCTAGCAGCTTAGCTGGCGGGAGGAGCACAGATACGCAGTATTTT,CASSLAGGRSTDTQYF
TRBV11-2,TRBJ1-3,NA,NA,TGTGCCAGCAGCCCATCATCCCAGGGAAACACCATATATTTT,CASSPSSQGNTIYF
TRBV10-3,TRBJ2-3,NA,NA,TGTGCCATCAGTGAGGGAATAGGGGTGGATACGCAGTATTTT,CAISEGIGVDTQYF
TRBV28,TRBJ2-5,NA,TRBD2,TGTGCCAGCAGTTTATTTGGACTAGCTAGTCTACAAGAGACCCAGTACTTC,CASSLFGLASLQETQYF
TRBV9,TRBJ2-1,NA,NA,TGTGCCAGCAGCGTAGGAACAGAAAACAATGAGCAGTTCTTC,CASSVGTENNEQFF
TRBV7-9,TRBJ1-2,NA,TRBD1,TGTGCCAGCAGCTTAACAGGGGCGGACTATGGCTACACCTTC,CASSLTGADYGYTF
TRBV28,TRBJ1-4,NA,TRBD1,TGTGCCAGCACCGAAGGGGGACAGGGAGATGAAAAACTGTTTTTT,CASTEGGQGDEKLFF
TRBV5-4,TRBJ2-7,NA,NA,TGTGCCAGCAGCTTGGACTTTCTGTCCTACGAGCAGTACTTC,CASSLDFLSYEQYF
TRBV27,TRBJ2-7,NA,NA,TGTGCCAGCAGTTTCCAGGACAGATACGAGCAGTACTTC,CASSFQDRYEQYF
TRBV6-1,TRBJ2-1,NA,TRBD2,TGTGCCAGCAGTGCCCTAGCCGGGAGGGGCTCCTACAATGAGCAGTTCTTC,CASSALAGRGSYNEQFF
TRBV15,TRBJ2-7,NA,TRBD2,TGTGCCACCTCCCGGGGGGGGCCCTCCTACGAGCAGTACTTC,CATSRGGPSYEQYF
TRBV10-1,TRBJ1-2,NA,NA,TGCGCCAGCAGTCCACAGGGTCACTCCTATGGCTACACCTTC,CASSPQGHSYGYTF
TRBV7-9,TRBJ2-7,once,NA,TGTGCCAGCAGCTACCAAACCTCCCCCAGGGTTTTTCCTACCGGCGAGCAGTACTTC,CASSYQTSPRVFPTGEQYF
TRBV2,TRBJ2-6,NA,TRBD1,TGTGCCAGCAGACAGGGGTTCTCTGGGGCCAACGTCCTGACTTTC,CASRQGFSGANVLTF
TRBV6-5,TRBJ2-2,NA,NA,TGTGCCAGCAGTTACGCGGAAAACACCGGGGAGCTGTTTTTT,CASSYAENTGELFF
TRBV11-3,TRBJ1-2,few,NA,TGTGCCAGCAGCCCCAGCAGCGACTATGGCTACACCTTC,CASSPSSDYGYTF
TRBV7-6,TRBJ2-1,NA,NA,TGTGCCAGCAGCTTAACCCTCGCGAGGGCTAGTAAGAAATACAATGAGCAGTTCTTC,CASSLTLARASKKYNEQFF
TRBV4-1,TRBJ2-3,NA,TRBD1,TGCGCCAGCAGCCTGACCAGGGGGCAAAGCACAGATACGCAGTATTTT,CASSLTRGQSTDTQYF